Included here is one TCR beta chain sequence, with context. Its recognized antigen is unknown. Within one base of it there is no much larger clone, and no base qualities were kept. To sequence the TCRbeta CDR3 region, genomic DNA was isolated from the sorted cells. TCRbeta CDR3 regions were sequenced using the immunoSEQ Assay. The source is immuneACCESS, and TCRdb retained only in-frame sequences with V and J called. Part of the clones is not carried over; for the studies checked, unresolved V genes explain less than half of this, and the remainder is unexplained. The sample table contains under 65,000 clones; only one count was recorded for 75% to 90% of them. The ten biggest clones cover about a tenth of the sample. Patients with a history of autoimmune disease or receiving systemic immunosuppression were excluded from the trial. Peripheral blood for TCR sequencing was drawn from every dose cohort at baseline, at cycle 4 day 1 and at cycle 7 day 1. Samples came from an open-label, multicenter, first-in-human phase I dose-escalation trial of ivuxolimab. Adults with locally advanced or metastatic melanoma, renal cell, hepatocellular, or head and neck squamous cell carcinoma were enrolled in the trial. Before TCR sequencing, CD4+ T cells and CD8+ T cells were sorted from peripheral blood as separate populations.

V and J lose 4 bases and 1 base, and a span of 5 bases separates them. As encoded in the germline V gene, CDR1 is SGHDN while CDR2 is FVKESK. Reading from cysteine to phenylalanine, the CDR3 counts 13 amino acids. Kept here is only the CDR3 DNA, which spans 39 bases and is read in frame from base 1. This record comes from a study of OX40 agonist ivuxolimab in advanced cancers. A note on the overall study: Ivuxolimab was a fully human IgG2 agonistic monoclonal antibody targeting the costimulatory receptor OX40 (CD134). Intravenous ivuxolimab was administered to patients every 2 weeks at six dose levels: 0.01, 0.1, 0.3, 1.5, 3 and 10 mg/kg. Among the approximately 50 dose-escalation patients, 19 had hepatocellular carcinoma, roughly 15 melanoma, 9 renal cell carcinoma and 9 head and neck cancer. The dose-escalation cohort was around 84% male with a mean age of approximately 60 years, ranging from 23 to 79. Patients were allowed to have had prior anti-PD-1, anti-PD-L1 or anti-CTLA-4 therapy, and around 37% of the dose-escalation patients had previously received checkpoint inhibitors. Partial responses occurred in three dose-escalation patients: two with cutaneous melanoma and one with hepatocellular carcinoma. Peripheral TCRbeta sequencing was intended to test whether TCR sequence diversity was altered and clonal T-cell expansion was caused by ivuxolimab. The paper describes the monotherapy dose-escalation part (N ≈ 52 patients) of the phase I trial of ivuxolimab. Results and caveats for the whole study, not just this receptor: Antigen specificity was not determined for the clonally expanded peripheral T cells. In the 0.1-3.0 mg/kg groups, partial responders had among the lowest normalized peripheral clonal expansion, particularly in CD8+ T cells. Low levels of normalized T-cell clonal expansion were also shown by some nonresponding patients. At doses from 0.1 to 3.0 mg/kg, clonal expansion was seen in both CD4+ and CD8+ blood T cells between baseline and week 6. After ivuxolimab, expanded clones were on average more numerous among CD8+ T cells than among CD4+ T cells.

The rearrangement combines TRBV14 with TRBJ1-5; the D gene assignment is ambiguous. The starting material was CD4+ or CD8+ T cells sorted from blood, obtained in a trial of the OX40 agonist ivuxolimab. The TCR was taken from an adult with an advanced solid tumor such as melanoma, head and neck, liver or kidney cancer. The CDR3 reads CASSRDSNQPQHF. The base sequence is TGTGCCAGCAGCCGTGACAGCAATCAGCCCCAGCATTTT.